The clone carrying this T cell receptor (beta chain) has a count of ten or more. The sample comes from a study of T cell repertoires in cytomegalovirus infection. TCRdb recomputed calls from the reads with MiXCR, one row per CDR3 protein. The profile shows around 530,000 distinct CDR3 sequences, about 15% of them singletons. Germline V gene data show CDR1 as SNHLY and CDR2 as FYNNEI. This CDR3 spans 11 amino acids. Trimming pared 7 bases from V and 3 bases from J, leaving 7 bases between. The receptor's source is a human donor in good health (CMV status not recorded). Some clones in this sample may be carry-over from other donors' samples. The sequencing sample was made of CD8+ T cells from PBMCs. The J gene is TRBJ2-7, the V gene TRBV2; D unclear. In DNA, the CDR3 is TGTGCCAGCAAAGATAGCTACGAGCAGTACTTC. It encodes CASKDSYEQYF.